This entry lists 11 T cell receptor beta chains sequenced from one sample in a study of cytomegalovirus exposure and HLA in healthy donors (dated by TCRdb to the late 2010s). Receptor libraries were prepared by the immunoSEQ multiplex PCR assay. TCRdb obtained this table from immuneACCESS and retained in-frame rearrangements with V and J assigned. These tables miss some clones; where compared with another copy, unresolved V genes account for less than half of the shortfall, and the remainder is unexplained. For this sample there are about 250,000 clones; roughly 87% appear just once. 12% of the sample belongs to the ten largest clones. The sequencing sample was made of PBMCs. These TCRs come from a man in his late teens or twenties in good health and CMV-seropositive.

The chain couples TRBV6-5 to TRBJ2-2, with D perhaps TRBD1 or TRBD2 (6 bases each). Germline V gene data show CDR1 as MNHEY and CDR2 as SVGAGI. V was cut by 3 bases and J by 7 bases, with 15 bases left in between. The CDR3 contains 15 residues. In DNA, the CDR3 is TGTGCCAGCAGTTATTGGGGGGCAACGATCGGGGAGCTGTTTTTT. It translates to CASSYWGATIGELFF.

With respect to this clone: A junction boundary mismatches the germline segment, possibly from a read error. V and J are TRBV12-5 and TRBJ2-5, with D possibly TRBD1 on 7 matching bases. The CDR3 runs to 19 residues. CDR1 is LGHNT, CDR2 FRNRAP, per germline. In DNA form, the CDR3 reads TGTGCCAGTGGTTTGGTATCGAGTGGTAGGCGGACAGGAGGGGAGACCCAGTACTTC. Amino acids: CASGLVSSGRRTGGETQYF.

The chain has TRBV6-6 and TRBJ2-3, with D possibly matching TRBD2 (6 bases). This CDR3 has 14 residues. Trimming took off 6 bases at V and 0 bases at J, with 10 bases between the two ends. Germline values: CDR1 MNHNY, CDR2 SVGAGI (reference sequence). CDR3: CASRTGTSTDTQYF. As DNA, the CDR3 is TGTGCCAGCAGGACCGGGACTAGCACAGATACGCAGTATTTT.

This chain uses TRBV5-1 with TRBJ2-3; 13 nucleotides line up with TRBD2. The CDR3 contains 19 residues. The ends lost 0 bases at V and 2 bases at J; junction bases unmatched: 9. Germline CDR1 is SGHRS and CDR2 is YFSETQ. The CDR3 DNA reads as TGCGCCAGCAGCTTGGCCACCACTAGCGGGAGGGGCTACACAGATACGCAGTATTTT. Protein sequence: CASSLATTSGRGYTDTQYF.

The chain uses TRBV11-2 and TRBJ1-4; D call uncertain. The CDR3 consists of 17 residues. Germline CDR1 is SGHAT and CDR2 is FQNNGV. V was shortened by 2 bases and J by 1 base, with 14 bases between the two germline ends. The CDR3 DNA is TGTGCCAGCAGCTTAAGGCAAGGCGGGCGAACTAATGAAAAACTGTTTTTT. It translates to CASSLRQGGRTNEKLFF.

The rearrangement joins TRBV7-2 to TRBJ1-2, with D possibly TRBD1 on 6 matching bases. The CDR3 extends over 18 amino acids. The V end lost 5 bases, the J end lost 1 base, and 23 bases lay between the germline ends. The germline V gene has CDR1 SGHTA and CDR2 FQGNSA. The CDR3 nucleotides are TGTGCCAGCAGCCCCGTCTTAGGGGGGACACCTAGTAACTATGGCTACACCTTC. This sequence encodes CASSPVLGGTPSNYGYTF. The full variable domain, its missing parts supplied by reference TRBV7-2 and TRBJ1-2, is GAGVSQSPSNKVTEKGKDVELRCDPISGHTALYWYRQSLGQGLEFLIYFQGNSAPDKSGLPSDRFSAERTGGSVSTLTIQRTQQEDSAVYLCASSPVLGGTPSNYGYTFGSGTRLTVV.

The chain combines TRBV4-1 with TRBJ2-7; 13 positions agree with TRBD2. CDR3 length: 15 amino acids. CDR1 is MGHRA and CDR2 is YSYEKL in the germline V gene. After removal of 4 bases from V and 3 bases from J, the junction contained 3 bases not matched to a gene. In nucleotides, the CDR3 is TGCGCCAGCAGCCTACTAGCGGGAGGGAGCTACGAGCAGTACTTC. The encoded protein is CASSLLAGGSYEQYF.

V usage is TRBV4-3 and J usage is TRBJ2-3; D might be TRBD1 or TRBD2, each matching 5 bases. This CDR3 region has 14 residues. The germline gives CDR1 LGHNA, CDR2 YSLEER. The V end lost 3 bases, the J end lost 6 bases, and 13 bases lay between the germline ends. CDR3 DNA sequence: TGCGCCAGCAGCCATTACGTAGGGACGGATACGCAGTATTTT. This gives the protein CASSHYVGTDTQYF.

The chain links TRBV30 to TRBJ1-1, with D possibly matching TRBD1 (6 bases). V dropped 1 base and J dropped 1 base, with 13 bases sitting between them. This CDR3 comprises 15 residues. Germline assignment: CDR1 GTSNPN and CDR2 SVGIG (reference sequence). CDR3 DNA sequence: TGTGCCTGGAGTGCGACAGGCCCGGGGAACACTGAAGCTTTCTTT. Its protein is CAWSATGPGNTEAFF.

The chain carries TRBV5-6 and TRBJ2-1, with D perhaps matching TRBD2 (5 bases). The CDR3 totals 14 residues. The germline gives CDR1 SGHDT, CDR2 YYEEEE. The V end lost 5 bases, the J end lost 0 bases, and 9 bases lay between the germline ends. CDR3 in DNA: TGTGCCAGCAGATGGGAGAGCTCCTACAATGAGCAGTTCTTC. This sequence encodes CASRWESSYNEQFF.

V usage is TRBV19 and J usage is TRBJ1-1; 12 positions agree with TRBD1. Germline CDR1 LNHDA, CDR2 SQIVND (reference sequence). Trimming cost V 4 bases and J 1 base; bases outside gene matches: 1. The length of the CDR3 is 15 residues. Written as DNA, the CDR3 is TGTGCCAGTAGTAGGGGACAGGGGGCGAACACTGAAGCTTTCTTT. Translated: CASSRGQGANTEAFF.